The rows below give T cell receptor beta chains drawn from one sample of a study of spatial heterogeneity in lung cancer. TCRdb re-called the 5' RACE reads through MiXCR, storing one row per CDR3 protein. The table lists 5,000 to 6,000 distinct CDR3 sequences, 3.9% of them singletons. The sample was lung tumor tissue, taken at surgery. The receptors were gathered from a female donor with early-stage non-small cell lung cancer. Both conserved end residues are part of each CDR3.

v_call: TRBV27
cdr3_aa: CASSLFPGLAGESTDTQYF

v_call: TRBV6-1
cdr3_aa: CASTLYNEQFF

v_call: TRBV10-3
cdr3_aa: CAIGEWPQHLNTGELFF

v_call: TRBV18
cdr3_aa: CASSAFYRERGTGELFF

v_call: TRBV11-2
cdr3_aa: CASRSDGGSQETQYF

v_call: TRBV7-8
cdr3_aa: CASSLEGQANEKLFF

v_call: TRBV2
cdr3_aa: CASSGWYEQYF

v_call: TRBV10-3
cdr3_aa: CAISQDSSNTGELFF

v_call: TRBV20-1
cdr3_aa: CSTGTDRYEQYF

v_call: TRBV2
cdr3_aa: CASWTGGRYEQYF

v_call: TRBV10-3
cdr3_aa: CAISEQNRGHEQFF

v_call: TRBV7-2
cdr3_aa: CASSLTRHSEAFF

v_call: TRBV5-1
cdr3_aa: CASSLASTGGETQYF

v_call: TRBV7-8
cdr3_aa: CASSVGVAGGYEQYF

v_call: TRBV19
cdr3_aa: CASSIAPSRRETSYEQYF

v_call: TRBV10-3
cdr3_aa: CATEPGRHETQYF

v_call: TRBV5-6
cdr3_aa: CASSLVGVHEQYF

v_call: TRBV11-2
cdr3_aa: CASSLVGMGESEQFF

v_call: TRBV6-6
cdr3_aa: CASSSPPVSRNPNTEAFF

v_call: TRBV6-6
cdr3_aa: CASLPGQGHTEAFF

v_call: TRBV20-1
cdr3_aa: CSATPPEGNYGYTF

v_call: TRBV19
cdr3_aa: CASRPGNQPQHF

v_call: TRBV3-1
cdr3_aa: CASSLRQGGTEAFF

v_call: TRBV28
cdr3_aa: CASSLSGTANMNTGELFF

v_call: TRBV2
cdr3_aa: CATLSANTEAFF

v_call: TRBV10-2
cdr3_aa: CASSEGAGPSYNEQFF

v_call: TRBV27
cdr3_aa: CASGAPGQGQAYGYTF

v_call: TRBV5-6
cdr3_aa: CASSEGTGLGNQPQHF

v_call: TRBV7-9
cdr3_aa: CASGWGHGELFF

v_call: TRBV19
cdr3_aa: CASSQGLETQYF

v_call: TRBV4-2
cdr3_aa: CASSRDVIGTGELFF

v_call: TRBV30
cdr3_aa: CAWSVKGYEQYF

v_call: TRBV19
cdr3_aa: CASSLRPGTGGKGSQPQHF

v_call: TRBV15
cdr3_aa: CATSRAGGGGGLAYNEQFF

v_call: TRBV11-3
cdr3_aa: CASSPTGGRADTQYF

v_call: TRBV2
cdr3_aa: CASSAPFRGEAFF

v_call: TRBV10-3
cdr3_aa: CAMGDSYNSPLHF